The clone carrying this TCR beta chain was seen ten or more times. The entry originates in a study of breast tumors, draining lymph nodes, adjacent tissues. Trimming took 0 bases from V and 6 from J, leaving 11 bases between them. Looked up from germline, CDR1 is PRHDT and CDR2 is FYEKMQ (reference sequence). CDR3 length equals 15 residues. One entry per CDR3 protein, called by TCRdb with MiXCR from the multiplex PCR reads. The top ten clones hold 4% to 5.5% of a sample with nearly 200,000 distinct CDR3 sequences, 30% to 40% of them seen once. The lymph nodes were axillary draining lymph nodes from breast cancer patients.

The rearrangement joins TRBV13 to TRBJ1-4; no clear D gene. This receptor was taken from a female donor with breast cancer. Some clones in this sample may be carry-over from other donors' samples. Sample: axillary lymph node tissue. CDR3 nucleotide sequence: TGTGCCAGCAGCTTAGGGGCCAAGATACATGAAAAACTGTTTTTT. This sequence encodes CASSLGAKIHEKLFF.